The 17 T cell receptor beta chains below were found in one sample sequenced in a study of cytomegalovirus exposure and HLA in healthy donors. Primers included in the PCR were 60 Vbeta and 13 Jbeta primers. Using immunoSEQ multiplex PCR, the repertoire was profiled, and TCRdb retains in-frame clones only, with some absent. The data hold 150,000 to 200,000 clones, with approximately 85% observed a single time. Sequenced input: PBMCs. Receptors were obtained from a woman aged 45-59 years in good health and CMV-seronegative.

This chain connects TRBV25-1 to TRBJ2-7; D possibly corresponds to TRBD2 (6 bases). V was pared by 10 bases and J by 6 bases, with 10 bases between. The CDR3 covers 10 residues. Germline V gives CDR1 MGHDK, CDR2 SYGVNS. CDR3 sequence: CATGGLEQYF. The DNA for the CDR3 is TGTGCCACTGGAGGGCTCGAGCAGTACTTC.

CDR3 in DNA: TGTGCCAGCATATCACTAGCCGGTCTGACCTACGAGCAGTACTTC. Protein product: CASISLAGLTYEQYF. The chain is built from TRBV6-1 and TRBJ2-7, with D possibly being TRBD2 (6 bases). V was pared by 7 bases and J by 2 bases, with 18 bases between. This CDR3 region has 15 residues. Per germline, CDR1 MNHNS and CDR2 SASEGT.

In this sample, this clone turned up a few times. This sequence joins TRBV4-3 and TRBJ1-6; perhaps TRBD1 as D (5 bases). This CDR3 is built from 15 residues. Germline values: CDR1 LGHNA, CDR2 YSLEER. Trimming pared 0 bases from V and 7 bases from J, leaving 10 bases between. In nucleotides, the CDR3 is TGCGCCAGCAGCCAAGATCCCCAGGGCAATTCACCCCTCCACTTT. Its protein product is CASSQDPQGNSPLHF.

V and J are TRBV29-1 and TRBJ2-1; D not resolved. This CDR3 contains 11 residues. CDR1 is SQVTM and CDR2 is ANQGSEA in the germline V gene. The V gene lost 8 bases and the J gene lost 12 bases, with 17 bases spanning the gap. CDR3 in amino acids: CSLPGCAPQFF. DNA for the CDR3: TGCAGCCTCCCCGGGTGCGCGCCGCAGTTCTTC.

This clone has only a few counts. This chain joins TRBV5-4 and TRBJ2-5; a weak D match, TRBD2 (6 bases). The CDR3 has 16 residues. V was clipped by 4 bases and J by 4 bases, with 20 bases between them. Germline V gene sequence: CDR1 SGHNT, CDR2 YYREEE (reference sequence). The CDR3 DNA is TGTGCCAGCAGCCTGGGAATGGGTAGCGGTATAGAGACCCAGTACTTC. Translating gives CASSLGMGSGIETQYF.

The rearrangement uses TRBV6-5 and TRBJ2-7; 7 bases map to TRBD1. The V gene end was trimmed by 6 bases and the J gene end by 1 base; junction bases not matched to a gene: 3. From germline, CDR1 is MNHEY and CDR2 SVGAGI. This CDR3 is built from 13 residues. The chain's CDR3 is CASSWDRSYEQYF. CDR3 nucleotides: TGTGCCAGCAGCTGGGACAGATCCTACGAGCAGTACTTC.

This chain joins TRBV11-2 and TRBJ2-3, with 8 bases aligning to TRBD2. The V gene end was trimmed by 1 base and the J gene end by 5 bases; junction bases not matched to a gene: 8. Germline V gene lookup returns CDR1 SGHAT and CDR2 FQNNGV. This CDR3 contains 16 residues. The CDR3 loop is CASSLVPAGVVDTQYF. The CDR3 coding sequence is TGTGCCAGCAGCTTAGTCCCAGCGGGAGTGGTAGATACGCAGTATTTT.

J is TRBJ1-2 and V is TRBV6-5; 9 positions match TRBD1. V dropped 10 bases and J dropped 12; count of bases not matched to a gene: 15. The CDR3 is made up of 13 amino acids. Germline V lookup: CDR1 MNHEY, CDR2 SVGAGI. Here the CDR3 DNA reads TGTGCCACCGCGGGACAGGGCCTTTCTGCTGACACCTTC. Translated: CATAGQGLSADTF.

Notes on this clone: Other DNA sequences in this specimen translate into the identical CDR3. This sequence joins TRBV6-1 and TRBJ1-4, with 9 positions matching TRBD1. Germline V CDR1 and CDR2: MNHNS, SASEGT. The CDR3 length is 13 residues. V shed 6 bases and J 8 bases; nucleotides not matched to a gene: 4. The CDR3 DNA sequence: TGTGCCAGCAGCAGGGACAGGGACGAAAAACTGTTTTTT. Residues: CASSRDRDEKLFF.

The chain uses TRBV5-1 and TRBJ2-5, with 11 bases that match TRBD2. The V gene end was trimmed by 4 bases and the J gene end by 2 bases; junction bases not matched to a gene: 4. Germline V CDR1 and CDR2: SGHRS, YFSETQ. The CDR3 covers 15 residues. The CDR3 loop reads CASSHSGGGQETQYF. The CDR3 DNA follows: TGCGCCAGCAGCCATAGCGGGGGGGGGCAAGAGACCCAGTACTTC.

The J gene is TRBJ1-2, the V gene TRBV6-5; 9 positions agree with TRBD1. The germline V gene has CDR1 MNHEY and CDR2 SVGAGI. The V and J ends lost 6 bases and 4 bases, in that order; junction bases with no gene match: 6. The CDR3 has 14 amino acids. DNA of the CDR3: TGTGCCAGCAGCTGGGACAGGGCCCCCTATGGCTACACCTTC. Translated, it gives CASSWDRAPYGYTF.

V and J are TRBV5-1 and TRBJ2-2; 8 bases are a match to TRBD2. J was trimmed by 1 base and V by 0 bases; bases with no gene match: 11. The CDR3 consists of 19 residues. Per the germline V gene, CDR1 is SGHRS and CDR2 is YFSETQ. The CDR3 bases are TGCGCCAGCAGCTTGGAGCGGGCCGGGACTAGAGGGAACACCGGGGAGCTGTTTTTT. Amino acids: CASSLERAGTRGNTGELFF.

V usage is TRBV6-1 and J usage is TRBJ2-2; 9 bases are a match to TRBD1. V was pared by 2 bases and J by 5 bases, with 6 bases of the junction left unmatched. There are 16 residues in the CDR3. Germline-derived CDR1 and CDR2 are MNHNS and SASEGT. CDR3 in DNA: TGTGCCAGCAGTGAATGGACAGGGGTTTGGACCGGGGAGCTGTTTTTT. Protein: CASSEWTGVWTGELFF.

The V call is TRBV4-1, the J call TRBJ2-3; TRBD2 matches 14 bases. V was clipped by 4 bases and J by 9 bases; unmatched bases: 12. CDR3 length: 17 amino acids. Germline-derived CDR1 and CDR2 are MGHRA and YSYEKL. In DNA form, the CDR3 reads TGCGCCAGCAGCCCGCCCCAGGGACTAGCGGGAGCGTCAACGCAGTATTTT. Translation: CASSPPQGLAGASTQYF.

This chain connects TRBV6-6 to TRBJ2-7, with 11 bases aligning to TRBD2. This CDR3 has 15 residues. Trimming at V came to 6 bases and at J to 5 bases, leaving 9 bases not matched to a gene. From germline, CDR1 is MNHNY and CDR2 SVGAGI (reference sequence). The CDR3 DNA reads TGTGCCAGCAGCTTAACTAGCGGGAGAATTCACGAGCAGTACTTC. It encodes CASSLTSGRIHEQYF.

V gene TRBV5-1 combines with J gene TRBJ2-7; D may be TRBD1 (6 bases). V was shortened by 0 bases and J by 3 bases, with 10 bases between the two germline ends. In germline, CDR1 is SGHRS, CDR2 YFSETQ. The length of the CDR3 is 14 residues. CDR3 loop: CASSLAARGYEQYF. As DNA, the CDR3 is TGCGCCAGCAGCTTGGCTGCCAGGGGCTACGAGCAGTACTTC.

This clone came up a few times. This chain links TRBV6-5 with TRBJ2-1; 10 positions agree with TRBD1. The CDR3 runs 15 residues. After removal of 6 bases from V and 4 bases from J, the junction contained 6 bases not matched to a gene. In germline, CDR1 is MNHEY, CDR2 SVGAGI. The CDR3 DNA is TGTGCCAGCAGCCTCGACAGGGGGCAGTACAATGAGCAGTTCTTC. Translated, it gives CASSLDRGQYNEQFF.